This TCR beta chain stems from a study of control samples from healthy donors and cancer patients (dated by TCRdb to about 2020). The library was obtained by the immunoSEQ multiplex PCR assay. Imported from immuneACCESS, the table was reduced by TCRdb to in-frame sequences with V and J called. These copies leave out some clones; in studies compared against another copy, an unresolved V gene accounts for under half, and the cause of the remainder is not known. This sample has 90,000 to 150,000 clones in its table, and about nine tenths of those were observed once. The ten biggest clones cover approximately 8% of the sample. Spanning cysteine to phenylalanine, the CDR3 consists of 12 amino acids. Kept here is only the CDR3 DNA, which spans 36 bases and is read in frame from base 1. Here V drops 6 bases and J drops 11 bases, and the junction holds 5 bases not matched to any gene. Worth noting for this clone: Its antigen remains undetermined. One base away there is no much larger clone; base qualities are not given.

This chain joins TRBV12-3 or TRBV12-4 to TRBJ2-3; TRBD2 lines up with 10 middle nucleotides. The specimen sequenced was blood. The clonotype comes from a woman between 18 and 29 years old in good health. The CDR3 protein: CASSPSGGRQYF. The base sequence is TGTGCCAGCAGCCCTAGCGGGGGAAGGCAGTATTTT.